This T cell receptor (beta chain) was profiled in a study of T cells expressing NK-cell markers. Across the study: Each TCR beta repertoire originated in sorted T cells that were CD3+CD56+NKG2C+, CD3+CD56+NKG2C- or CD3+CD56-NKG2C+.

Whole-study findings and limits: Top CD8+ clonotypes included the dominant CD3+CD56+NKG2C+ clonotypes in roughly 6 donors. The same clonotypes also predominated in the CD3+CD56-NKG2C+ fraction of a handful of donors.

Germline CDR1 is SGHVS and CDR2 is FQNEAQ. This CDR3 contains 15 residues. Using the 5' RACE reads, TCRdb records one entry per CDR3 protein without DNA. The table lists about 190,000 distinct CDR3 sequences. Comments on this clonotype: Its specificity is not known.

The clonotype comes from a man aged 18-69 years in good health. The sequenced material came from blood T cells: a sorted CD56 or NKG2C T cell subset, CD4+ or CD8+ T cells, or bulk PBMC T cells (not recorded which). The gene calls are TRBV7-8 and TRBJ2-7; TCRdb names TRBD1, which stays unverified in the absence of DNA. CDR3 residues: CASSLLGSQDYEQYF.